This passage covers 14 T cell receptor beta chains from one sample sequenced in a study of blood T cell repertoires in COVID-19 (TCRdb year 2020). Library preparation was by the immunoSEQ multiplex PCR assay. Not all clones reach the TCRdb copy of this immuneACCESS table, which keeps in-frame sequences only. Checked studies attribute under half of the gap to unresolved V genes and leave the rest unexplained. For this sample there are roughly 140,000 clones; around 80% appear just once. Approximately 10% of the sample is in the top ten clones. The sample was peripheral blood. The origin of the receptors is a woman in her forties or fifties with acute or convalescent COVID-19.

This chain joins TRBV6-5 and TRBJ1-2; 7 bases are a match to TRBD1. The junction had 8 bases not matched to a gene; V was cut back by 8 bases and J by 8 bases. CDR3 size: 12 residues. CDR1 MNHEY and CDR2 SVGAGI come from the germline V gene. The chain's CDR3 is CASGLNRGGYTF. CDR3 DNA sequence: TGTGCCAGCGGGTTGAACAGGGGCGGCTACACCTTC.

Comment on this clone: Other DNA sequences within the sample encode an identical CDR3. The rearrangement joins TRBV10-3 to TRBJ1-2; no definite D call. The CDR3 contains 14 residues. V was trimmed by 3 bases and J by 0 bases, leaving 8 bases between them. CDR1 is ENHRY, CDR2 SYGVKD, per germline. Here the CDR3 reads CAISDSGSNYGYTF. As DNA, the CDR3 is TGTGCCATCAGTGACTCAGGTTCTAACTATGGCTACACCTTC.

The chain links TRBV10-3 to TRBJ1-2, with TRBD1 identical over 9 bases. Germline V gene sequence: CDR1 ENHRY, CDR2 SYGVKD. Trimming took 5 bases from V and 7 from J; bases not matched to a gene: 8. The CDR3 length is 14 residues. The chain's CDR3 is CAISQQGAGGGYTF. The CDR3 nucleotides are TGTGCCATCAGTCAACAGGGGGCGGGAGGTGGCTACACCTTC.

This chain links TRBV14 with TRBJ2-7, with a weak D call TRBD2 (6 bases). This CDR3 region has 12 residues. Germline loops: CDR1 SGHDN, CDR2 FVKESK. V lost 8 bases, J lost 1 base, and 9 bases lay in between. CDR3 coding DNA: TGTGCCAGCGGAGGGATATCCTACGAGCAGTACTTC. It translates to CASGGISYEQYF.

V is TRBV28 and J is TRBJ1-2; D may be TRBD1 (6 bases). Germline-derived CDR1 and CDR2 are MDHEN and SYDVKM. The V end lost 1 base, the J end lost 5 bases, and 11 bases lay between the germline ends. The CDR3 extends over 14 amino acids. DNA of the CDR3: TGTGCCAGCAGTTTATCAGGGGTCTATTATGGCTACACCTTC. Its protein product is CASSLSGVYYGYTF.

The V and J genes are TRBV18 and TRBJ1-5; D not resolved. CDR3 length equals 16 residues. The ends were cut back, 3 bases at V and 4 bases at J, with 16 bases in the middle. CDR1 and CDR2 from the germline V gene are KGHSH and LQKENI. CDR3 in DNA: TGTGCCAGCTCACCGAATCCCGGTAACCAAAATCAGCCCCAGCATTTT. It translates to CASSPNPGNQNQPQHF.

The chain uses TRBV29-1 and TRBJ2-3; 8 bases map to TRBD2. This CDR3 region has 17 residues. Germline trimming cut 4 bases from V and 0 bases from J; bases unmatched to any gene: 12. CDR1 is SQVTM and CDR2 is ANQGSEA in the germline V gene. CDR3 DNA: TGCAGCGTTGCGGGCCCCGCGGAGCGGGGGAGCACAGATACGCAGTATTTT. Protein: CSVAGPAERGSTDTQYF.

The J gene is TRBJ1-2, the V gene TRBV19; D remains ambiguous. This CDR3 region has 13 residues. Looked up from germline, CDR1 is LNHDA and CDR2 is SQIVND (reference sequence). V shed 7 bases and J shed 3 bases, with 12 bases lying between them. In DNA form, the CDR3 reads TGTGCCAGTACCTTGGGGAGCTACTATGGCTACACCTTC. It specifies CASTLGSYYGYTF.

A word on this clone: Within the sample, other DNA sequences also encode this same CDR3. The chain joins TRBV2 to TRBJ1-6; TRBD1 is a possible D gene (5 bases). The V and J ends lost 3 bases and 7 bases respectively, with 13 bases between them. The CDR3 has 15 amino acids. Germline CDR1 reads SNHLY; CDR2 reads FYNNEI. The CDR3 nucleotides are TGTGCCAGCAGTGAGGTAGGGGCGAGGAATTCACCCCTCCACTTT. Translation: CASSEVGARNSPLHF.

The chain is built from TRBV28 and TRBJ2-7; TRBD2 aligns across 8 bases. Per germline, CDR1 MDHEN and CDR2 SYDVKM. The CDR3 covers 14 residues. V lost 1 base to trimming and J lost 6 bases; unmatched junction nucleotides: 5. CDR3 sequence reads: CASSLSGGRIEQYF. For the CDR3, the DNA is TGTGCCAGCAGTTTATCGGGGGGGAGGATCGAGCAGTACTTC. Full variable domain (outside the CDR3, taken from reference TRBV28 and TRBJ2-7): DVKVTQSSRYLVKRTGEKVFLECVQDMDHENMFWYRQDPGLGLRLIYFSYDVKMKEKGDIPEGYSVSREKKERFSLILESASTNQTSMYLCASSLSGGRIEQYFGPGTRLTVT.

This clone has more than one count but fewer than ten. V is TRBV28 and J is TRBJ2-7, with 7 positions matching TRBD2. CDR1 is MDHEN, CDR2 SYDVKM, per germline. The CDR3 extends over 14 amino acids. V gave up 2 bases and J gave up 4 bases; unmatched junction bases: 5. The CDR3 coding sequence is TGTGCCAGCAGTTTACATGGCGGGAGTTACGAGCAGTACTTC. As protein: CASSLHGGSYEQYF.

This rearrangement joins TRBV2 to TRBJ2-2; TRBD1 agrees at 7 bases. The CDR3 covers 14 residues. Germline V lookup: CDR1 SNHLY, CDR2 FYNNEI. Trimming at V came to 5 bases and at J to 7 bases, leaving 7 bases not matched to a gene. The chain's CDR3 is CASSLQGVDGELFF. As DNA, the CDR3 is TGTGCCAGCAGTCTTCAGGGGGTAGACGGGGAGCTGTTTTTT.

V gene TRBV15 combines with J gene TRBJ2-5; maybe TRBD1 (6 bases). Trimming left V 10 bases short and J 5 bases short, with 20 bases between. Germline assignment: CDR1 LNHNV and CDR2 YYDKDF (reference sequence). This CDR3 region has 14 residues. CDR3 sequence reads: CAIKRGQGYETQYF. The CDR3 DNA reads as TGTGCCATCAAACGGGGTCAGGGGTACGAGACCCAGTACTTC.

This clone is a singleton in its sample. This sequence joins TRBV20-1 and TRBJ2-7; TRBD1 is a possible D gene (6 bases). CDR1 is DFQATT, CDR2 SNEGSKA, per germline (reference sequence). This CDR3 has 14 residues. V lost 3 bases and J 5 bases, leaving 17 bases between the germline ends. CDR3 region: CSASGGQGIDEQYF. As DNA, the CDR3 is TGCAGTGCTAGTGGTGGCCAGGGGATAGACGAGCAGTACTTC.